Below are 27 T cell receptor beta chains sequenced from a single sample in a study of human T cells and chemical hapten exposure. Time point meaning: pre-sensitization, week 0. Described treatment: therapeutic diphenylcyclopropenone sensitization with weekly scalp DPC. TCRdb redid the calling of the RACE reads with MiXCR, one entry per CDR3 protein. This table holds about 300,000 distinct CDR3 sequences, around 5.5% found once. The specimen comprised whole blood, sampled in connection with sensitization to the hapten diphenylcyclopropenone (DPC). The receptors originated from a woman in her late teens or twenties with alopecia areata. Some clones in this sample may be carry-over from other donors' samples.

Only a few counts were recorded for this clonotype. The chain's CDR3 is CASPHSWTGVKFHEQYF. In DNA form, the CDR3 reads TGTGCCAGCCCTCACTCTTGGACAGGGGTGAAGTTCCACGAGCAGTACTTC. The chain is built from TRBV27 and TRBJ2-7; 9 nucleotides align to TRBD1. Germline V gene lookup returns CDR1 MNHEY and CDR2 SMNVEV (reference sequence). The CDR3 contains 17 residues. After removal of 8 bases from V and 5 bases from J, the junction contained 19 bases not matched to a gene.

The V gene is TRBV20-1, the J gene TRBJ2-1; a weak D match, TRBD2 (5 bases). The CDR3 contains 16 residues. Germline values: CDR1 DFQATT, CDR2 SNEGSKA (reference sequence). Trimming stripped 6 bases from V and 3 bases from J, with 21 bases between. CDR3 loop: CSALPVFIRDYNEQFF. The CDR3 DNA is TGCAGTGCCCTGCCCGTATTTATCCGGGACTACAATGAGCAGTTCTTC.

The rearrangement uses TRBV20-1 and TRBJ1-3; D may be TRBD1 (5 bases). CDR1 is DFQATT and CDR2 is SNEGSKA in the germline V gene (reference sequence). This CDR3 comprises 14 residues. V was clipped by 4 bases and J by 2 bases, with 12 bases between them. CDR3 sequence (DNA): TGCAGTGCTACAAAGGAGACAGCTGGAAACACCATATATTTT. It is translated as CSATKETAGNTIYF.

This clonotype appeared many times. V gene TRBV4-1 combines with J gene TRBJ2-7; the D gene is possibly TRBD2 (6 bases). Trimming took 4 bases from V and 1 from J, leaving 17 bases between them. The germline V gene encodes CDR1 MGHRA and CDR2 YSYEKL. The CDR3 covers 16 residues. Here the CDR3 DNA reads TGCGCCAGCAGCCCATACCCCTCGGAGGGATCCTACGAGCAGTACTTC. Its translation is CASSPYPSEGSYEQYF.

The genes are TRBV4-1 and TRBJ2-4, with 12 positions matching TRBD2. CDR3 length equals 17 residues. Trimming at V came to 2 bases and at J to 3 bases, leaving 5 bases not matched to a gene. In germline, CDR1 is MGHRA, CDR2 YSYEKL. The CDR3 nucleotides read TGCGCCAGCAGCCAACCGACTAGCGGGGGAAGCAAAAACATTCAGTACTTC. Translation gives CASSQPTSGGSKNIQYF.

This clonotype has a count of ten or more. The chain combines TRBV27 with TRBJ1-1, with 7 positions matching TRBD1. The germline V gene encodes CDR1 MNHEY and CDR2 SMNVEV (reference sequence). The CDR3 covers 12 residues. V dropped 6 bases and J dropped 6; count of bases not matched to a gene: 4. CDR3 loop: CASRQQGSEAFF. DNA for the CDR3: TGTGCCAGCAGGCAACAGGGGTCTGAAGCTTTCTTT.

This clonotype was observed at least ten times. The rearrangement uses TRBV7-9 and TRBJ1-1; 10 positions agree with TRBD1. The CDR3 extends over 15 amino acids. From germline, CDR1 is SEHNR and CDR2 FQNEAQ (reference sequence). Trimming cost V 2 bases and J 5 bases; bases outside gene matches: 5. CDR3 coding DNA: TGTGCCAGCAGCTTATTGGGGACAGGGGATACTGAAGCTTTCTTT. This sequence encodes CASSLLGTGDTEAFF.

This clonotype has ten or more counts. This chain connects TRBV12-3 or TRBV12-4 to TRBJ1-1; D is possibly TRBD1 (5 bases). Trimming pared 3 bases from V and 7 bases from J, leaving 18 bases between. This CDR3 is 15 amino acids long. CDR3 protein: CASSFDRAGWLEAFF. The CDR3 DNA reads TGTGCCAGCAGTTTCGATCGGGCAGGGTGGCTTGAAGCTTTCTTT.

The chain combines TRBV6-5 with TRBJ2-5, with TRBD2 as a possible D gene (5 bases). V was trimmed by 10 bases and J by 3 bases, leaving 18 bases between them. The germline V gene has CDR1 MNHEY and CDR2 SVGAGI. The length of the CDR3 is 14 residues. The CDR3 loop is CATGVRLREETQYF. Here the CDR3 DNA reads TGTGCCACCGGCGTGAGACTAAGGGAAGAGACCCAGTACTTC.

This clonotype has ten or more counts. This chain uses TRBV7-2 with TRBJ1-2, with 8 bases that match TRBD1. With 3 bases clipped from V and 8 bases from J, the junction kept 2 bases outside the gene matches. This CDR3 has 12 residues. Germline V gene lookup returns CDR1 SGHTA and CDR2 FQGNSA. The CDR3 protein is CASSFGQGGYTF. The CDR3 DNA follows: TGTGCCAGCAGCTTCGGACAGGGCGGCTACACCTTC.

This clonotype appeared many times. The chain's CDR3 is CAIKGFGETQYF. The CDR3 DNA reads as TGTGCCATAAAAGGTTTCGGAGAGACCCAGTACTTC. The rearrangement links TRBV10-3 to TRBJ2-5; D call uncertain. CDR3 length: 12 amino acids. Trimming shortened V by 9 bases and J by 4 bases, and 12 bases separated the two germline ends. Looked up from germline, CDR1 is ENHRY and CDR2 is SYGVKD.

This clonotype was picked up a small number of times. This chain joins TRBV12-3 or TRBV12-4 and TRBJ1-2; D unclear. The CDR3 has 15 residues. V gave up 3 bases and J gave up 4 bases, with 15 bases separating them. The CDR3 DNA is TGTGCCAGCAGTTTTGTGGCCCGCGTGGCCTATGGCTACACCTTC. It translates to CASSFVARVAYGYTF.

The sample holds many counts of this clonotype. The chain carries TRBV6-2 or TRBV6-3 and TRBJ1-2; D gene uncertain. V lost 1 base to trimming and J lost 0 bases, with 9 bases between them. There are 15 residues in the CDR3. Germline CDR1 MNHEY, CDR2 SVGEGT. CDR3 DNA: TGTGCCAGCAGTTACTACCGTCGAGCTAACTATGGCTACACCTTC. Translating it yields CASSYYRRANYGYTF.

In its sample, this clonotype was seen many times. The V call is TRBV5-1, the J call TRBJ1-4, with D possibly matching TRBD1 (5 bases). V lost 4 bases and J 3 bases, leaving 19 bases between the germline ends. This CDR3 contains 17 residues. The germline V gene encodes CDR1 SGHRS and CDR2 YFSETQ. The CDR3 nucleotides read TGCGCCAGCAGCCTAAGCGGGACCGGGGCGGCTAATGAAAAACTGTTTTTT. It yields the protein CASSLSGTGAANEKLFF.

The chain combines TRBV12-3 or TRBV12-4 with TRBJ2-3, with a weak D call TRBD1 (6 bases). The ends were cut back, 5 bases at V and 5 bases at J, with 17 bases in the middle. The CDR3 is 15 residues long. The CDR3 loop is CASSLHRAQGDTQYF. CDR3 DNA: TGTGCCAGCAGTCTCCACAGGGCGCAGGGAGATACGCAGTATTTT.

This clonotype was recorded many times. The V call is TRBV29-1, the J call TRBJ1-2; no definite D call. Trimming shortened V by 7 bases and J by 2 bases, and 11 bases separated the two germline ends. CDR1 is SQVTM, CDR2 ANQGSEA, per germline. This CDR3 has 12 residues. CDR3 bases: TGCAGCGCTGACGACACAAACTATGGCTACACCTTC. Translating it yields CSADDTNYGYTF.

This clonotype was observed a handful of times. The chain is built from TRBV3-1 and TRBJ1-2, with D perhaps matching TRBD1 (5 bases). This CDR3 comprises 16 residues. Germline CDR1 is LGHDT and CDR2 is YNNKEL (reference sequence). Trimming shortened V by 1 base and J by 4 bases, and 16 bases separated the two germline ends. CDR3 in amino acids: CASSQGFGGGAYGYTF. CDR3 bases: TGTGCCAGCAGCCAAGGGTTCGGTGGGGGAGCCTATGGCTACACCTTC.

This clonotype was found a few times. The chain couples TRBV15 to TRBJ2-3; weak D call: TRBD2 (6 bases). Between the trimmed V and J ends, which lost 1 base and 3 bases, there was a span of 8 bases. There are 14 residues in the CDR3. CDR1 and CDR2 (germline): LNHNV, YYDKDF (reference sequence). This CDR3 reads CATSRGLETDTQYF. In nucleotides, the CDR3 is TGTGCCACCAGCAGAGGACTAGAGACAGATACGCAGTATTTT.

This clonotype was observed many times. The chain joins TRBV18 to TRBJ2-3; 8 bases are shared with TRBD2. The CDR3 sequence is 15 residues long. After removal of 0 bases from V and 1 base from J, the junction contained 0 bases not matched to a gene. CDR1 is KGHSH, CDR2 LQKENI, per germline. CDR3 bases: TGTGCCAGCTCACCACCGCGGGGGGGCACAGATACGCAGTATTTT. It specifies CASSPPRGGTDTQYF.

The chain couples TRBV28 to TRBJ2-7, with 8 bases that match TRBD1. Trimming at V came to 6 bases and at J to 2 bases, leaving 12 bases not matched to a gene. The CDR3 loop spans 16 amino acids. The germline V gene has CDR1 MDHEN and CDR2 SYDVKM. The CDR3 protein is CASRPGTGPLTYEQYF. As DNA, the CDR3 is TGTGCCAGCAGGCCCGGGACAGGACCGCTAACCTACGAGCAGTACTTC. Filled out from reference TRBV28 and TRBJ2-7, the complete variable domain reads DVKVTQSSRYLVKRTGEKVFLECVQDMDHENMFWYRQDPGLGLRLIYFSYDVKMKEKGDIPEGYSVSREKKERFSLILESASTNQTSMYLCASRPGTGPLTYEQYFGPGTRLTVT.

V gene TRBV11-2 combines with J gene TRBJ2-2, with TRBD2 as a possible D gene (7 bases). The CDR3 spans 16 residues. Germline V gives CDR1 SGHAT, CDR2 FQNNGV. The V end lost 2 bases, the J end lost 7 bases, and 17 bases lay between the germline ends. This CDR3 is CASSLSGGPRNGELFF. The CDR3 DNA sequence: TGTGCCAGCAGCTTATCCGGGGGGCCAAGGAACGGGGAGCTGTTTTTT.

Many counts were recorded for this clonotype. This chain uses TRBV12-3 or TRBV12-4 with TRBJ2-3, with 11 bases fitting TRBD2. With 3 bases clipped from V and 2 bases from J, the junction kept 4 bases outside the gene matches. The CDR3 is 16 residues long. CDR3 protein: CASSFLAGGPTDTQYF. For the CDR3, the DNA is TGTGCCAGCAGTTTCCTAGCGGGGGGCCCCACAGATACGCAGTATTTT.

The V call is TRBV7-2, the J call TRBJ2-3; D not certain. This CDR3 region has 16 residues. Trimming shortened V by 3 bases and J by 0 bases, and 13 bases separated the two germline ends. From germline, CDR1 is SGHTA and CDR2 FQGNSA. The CDR3 region is CASSFPSAASTDTQYF. CDR3 bases: TGTGCCAGCAGCTTCCCCAGCGCGGCTAGCACAGATACGCAGTATTTT.

The table lists this clonotype with many counts. CDR3 nucleotide sequence: TGTGCCAGCAGCTTAGACGGCACGTATAATTCACCCCTCCACTTT. Its protein product is CASSLDGTYNSPLHF. This rearrangement joins TRBV7-9 to TRBJ1-6; D call uncertain. Trimming shortened V by 1 base and J by 4 bases, and 8 bases separated the two germline ends. Germline V gene lookup returns CDR1 SEHNR and CDR2 FQNEAQ (reference sequence). The CDR3 is 15 amino acids.

This clonotype was seen a handful of times. The chain recombines TRBV12-3 or TRBV12-4 with TRBJ1-1; no clear D. Trimming took 2 bases from V and 6 from J, leaving 7 bases between them. This CDR3 has 12 amino acids. The CDR3 bases are TGTGCCAGCAGTTTAAAACCCGCTGAAGCTTTCTTT. Encoded protein: CASSLKPAEAFF.

This clonotype has at least ten counts. The gene calls are TRBV10-2 and TRBJ2-2; 7 bases agree with TRBD1. V shed 6 bases, J shed 5 bases, and the junction held 12 bases outside the gene matches. Germline V gene lookup returns CDR1 WSHSY and CDR2 SAAADI. The CDR3 covers 16 residues. The CDR3 loop is CASSDTGVYGTGELFF. As DNA, the CDR3 is TGCGCCAGCAGCGATACAGGGGTTTACGGGACCGGGGAGCTGTTTTTT.

The CDR3 DNA reads as TGCGCCAGCAGCCCGGGACCAGGGGGATTCAATCAGCCCCAGCATTTT. This translates into CASSPGPGGFNQPQHF. This chain connects TRBV4-3 to TRBJ1-5, with TRBD1 matching over 7 bases. The CDR3 has 16 residues. V lost 4 bases, J lost 3 bases, and 9 bases stayed unmatched. Germline CDR1 is LGHNA and CDR2 is YSLEER.